Listed below are T cell receptor beta chains from one sample, sequenced in a study of blood T cell repertoires in COVID-19. Produced via immunoSEQ multiplex PCR; TCRdb's table is partial and in-frame only. The top ten clones hold approximately 1.9% of a sample with around 250,000 clones, approximately 82% of them seen once. The sequencing input was peripheral blood. These receptors all stem from an elderly woman with acute or convalescent COVID-19. The CDR3 runs from the conserved cysteine through the conserved F or W. A D gene is named only where the DNA matches it firmly. Size tells how often a clone was seen (once, few, many) or the class of an expanded clone, and some rows leave it out.

.	TRBV3-1/TRBV3-2	TRBJ2-7	.	TGTGCCAGCAGCCAAGACCTCAGAGTAGCGAACGAGCAGTACTTC	CASSQDLRVANEQYF
.	TRBV30	TRBJ1-5	.	TGTGCCTGGAGTGGAGCTAATAGCAATCAGCCCCAGCATTTT	CAWSGANSNQPQHF
.	TRBV7-9	TRBJ1-4	.	TGTGCCAGCAGCTCCCCGTGGGGGCGGAATAATGAAAAACTGTTTTTT	CASSSPWGRNNEKLFF
TRBD2	TRBV5-1	TRBJ2-3	.	TGCGCCAGCAGCTTGGAAGCGGGGCCCCGCGATACGCAGTATTTT	CASSLEAGPRDTQYF
TRBD1	TRBV18	TRBJ2-7	.	TGTGCCAGCTCACCGGACAGGGGGAGCGAGCAGTACTTC	CASSPDRGSEQYF
.	TRBV11-2	TRBJ2-7	.	TGTGCCAGCAGCTTAGGCGGCTTAGGGACTCGAATACCCTACGAGCAGTACTTC	CASSLGGLGTRIPYEQYF
TRBD1	TRBV2	TRBJ2-7	.	TGTGCCAGCAGTCGGGACAGGGGAGAGTCCTACGAGCAGTACTTC	CASSRDRGESYEQYF
.	TRBV2	TRBJ1-6	once	TGTGCCAGCACCGATATGAGGAATTCACCCCTCCACTTT	CASTDMRNSPLHF
.	TRBV6-5	TRBJ1-6	.	TGTGCCAGCACTCAAACAGGGTCGAGGAATTCACCCCTCCACTTT	CASTQTGSRNSPLHF
.	TRBV3-1/TRBV3-2	TRBJ1-4	.	TGTGCCAGCAGCTCCCAGGTGACAACTAATGAAAAACTGTTTTTT	CASSSQVTTNEKLFF
TRBD1	TRBV9	TRBJ1-4	.	TGTGCCAGCAGCGTATCGGACAGGGAAAATGAAAAACTGTTTTTT	CASSVSDRENEKLFF
TRBD2	TRBV15	TRBJ2-5	.	TGTGCCACCAGCCCGAGACTAGCGGGGATGGGGGCGAGGGAGACCCAGTACTTC	CATSPRLAGMGARETQYF
.	TRBV2	TRBJ1-6	once	TGTGCCAGCAGTGATGGAGCAGGGCCGTCGCCCCTCCACTTT	CASSDGAGPSPLHF
.	TRBV2	TRBJ1-1	.	TGTGCCAGCAGTGAGTTCCCCCAGGGGAGTTTCACTGAAGCTTTCTTT	CASSEFPQGSFTEAFF